The clone carrying this TCR beta chain was observed a few times. V was cut by 0 bases and J by 5 bases, with 10 bases left in between. The germline V gene encodes CDR1 LNHNV and CDR2 YYDKDF (reference sequence). This CDR3 is 15 amino acids long. The source of the sample is a study of blood T cells in healthy people across ages. A second PCR, run for about 7 to 11 cycles, used a sample-barcoded 5' primer plus a J-beta primer mix. Via MiXCR, TCRdb re-called the 5' RACE reads, giving one row per CDR3 protein. In the table there are some 1,500,000 distinct CDR3 sequences, roughly two fifths of which are singletons. Donor samples were obtained from healthy Caucasian individuals from Russia, aged 6 to 90.

Sequencing was carried out using blood. The chain is built from TRBV15 and TRBJ1-4; a weak D match, TRBD1 (6 bases). The clonotype comes from a woman aged 18-35 years in good health. DNA for the CDR3: TGTGCCACCAGCAGAGAAGGCAGGGGAAATGAAAAACTGTTTTTT. Translating it yields CATSREGRGNEKLFF.